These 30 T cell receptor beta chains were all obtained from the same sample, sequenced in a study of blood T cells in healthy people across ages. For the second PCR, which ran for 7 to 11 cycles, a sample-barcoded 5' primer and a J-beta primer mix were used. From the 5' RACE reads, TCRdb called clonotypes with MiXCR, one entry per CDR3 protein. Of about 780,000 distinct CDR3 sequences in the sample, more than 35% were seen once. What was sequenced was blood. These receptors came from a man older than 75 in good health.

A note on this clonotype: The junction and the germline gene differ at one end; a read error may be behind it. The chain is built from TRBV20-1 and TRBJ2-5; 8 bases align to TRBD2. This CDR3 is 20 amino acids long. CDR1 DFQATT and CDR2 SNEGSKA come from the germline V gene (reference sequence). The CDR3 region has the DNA TGCGGTGCTAGAATGGGGAGCGGGAGCGCTTCCTACAAAACACAAGAGACCCAGTACTTC. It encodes CGARMGSGSASYKTQETQYF.

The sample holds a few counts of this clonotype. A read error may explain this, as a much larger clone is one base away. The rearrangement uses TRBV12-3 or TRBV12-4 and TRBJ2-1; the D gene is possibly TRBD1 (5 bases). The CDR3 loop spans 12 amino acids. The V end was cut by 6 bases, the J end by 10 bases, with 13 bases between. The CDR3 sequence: CASRSDRREQFF. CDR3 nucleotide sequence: TGTGCCAGCAGGTCTGACAGACGGGAGCAGTTCTTC.

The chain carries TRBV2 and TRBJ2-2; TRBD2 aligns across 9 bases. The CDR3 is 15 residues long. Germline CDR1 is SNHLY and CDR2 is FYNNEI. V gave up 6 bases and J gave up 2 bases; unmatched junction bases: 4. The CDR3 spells CASRTSGDNTGELFF. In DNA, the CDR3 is TGTGCCAGCAGGACTAGCGGAGACAACACCGGGGAGCTGTTTTTT.

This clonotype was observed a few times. The CDR3 nucleotides are TGTGCCAGCAGCACCCGACTAGCGGGAGTCCCCTACGAGCAGTACTTC. Translation: CASSTRLAGVPYEQYF. The V and J genes are TRBV7-2 and TRBJ2-7; TRBD2 matches 12 bases. This CDR3 has 16 amino acids. V dropped 5 bases and J dropped 2; count of bases not matched to a gene: 7. Germline CDR1 reads SGHTA; CDR2 reads FQGNSA. The entire variable domain, with the rest obtained from reference TRBV7-2 and TRBJ2-7, is as follows: GAGVSQSPSNKVTEKGKDVELRCDPISGHTALYWYRQSLGQGLEFLIYFQGNSAPDKSGLPSDRFSAERTGGSVSTLTIQRTQQEDSAVYLCASSTRLAGVPYEQYFGPGTRLTVT.

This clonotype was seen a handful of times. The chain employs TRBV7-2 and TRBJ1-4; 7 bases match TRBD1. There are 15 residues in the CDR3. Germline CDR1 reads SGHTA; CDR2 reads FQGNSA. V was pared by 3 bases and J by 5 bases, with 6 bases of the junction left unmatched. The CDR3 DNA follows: TGTGCCAGCAGCTTTCGACAGGGTGGCAATGAAAAACTGTTTTTT. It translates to CASSFRQGGNEKLFF.

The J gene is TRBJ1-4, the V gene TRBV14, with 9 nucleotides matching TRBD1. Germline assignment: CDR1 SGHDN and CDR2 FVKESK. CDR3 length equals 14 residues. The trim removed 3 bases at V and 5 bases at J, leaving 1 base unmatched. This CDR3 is CASSHGQGNEKLFF. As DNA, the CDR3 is TGTGCCAGCAGCCACGGACAGGGGAATGAAAAACTGTTTTTT.

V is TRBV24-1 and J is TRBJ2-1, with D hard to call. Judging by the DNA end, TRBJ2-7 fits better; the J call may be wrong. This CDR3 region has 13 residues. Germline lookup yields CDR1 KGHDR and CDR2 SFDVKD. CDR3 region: CATSDLHGNEQYF. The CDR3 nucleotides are TGTGCCACCAGTGATTTGCATGGGAATGAGCAGTACTTC.

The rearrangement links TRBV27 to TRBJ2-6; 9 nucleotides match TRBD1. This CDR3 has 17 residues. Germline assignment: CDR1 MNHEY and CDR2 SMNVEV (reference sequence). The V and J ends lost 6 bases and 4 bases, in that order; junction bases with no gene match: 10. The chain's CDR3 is CASSRRDRVSGANVLTF. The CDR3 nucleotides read TGTGCCAGCAGCCGCCGGGACAGGGTCTCCGGGGCCAACGTCCTGACTTTC.

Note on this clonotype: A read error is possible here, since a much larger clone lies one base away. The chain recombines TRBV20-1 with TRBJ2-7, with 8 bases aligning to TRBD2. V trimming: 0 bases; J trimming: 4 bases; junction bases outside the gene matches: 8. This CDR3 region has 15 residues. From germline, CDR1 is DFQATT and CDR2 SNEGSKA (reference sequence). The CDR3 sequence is CSARDSAGAEYEQYF. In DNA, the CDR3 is TGCAGTGCTAGAGATTCAGCGGGAGCAGAGTACGAGCAGTACTTC.

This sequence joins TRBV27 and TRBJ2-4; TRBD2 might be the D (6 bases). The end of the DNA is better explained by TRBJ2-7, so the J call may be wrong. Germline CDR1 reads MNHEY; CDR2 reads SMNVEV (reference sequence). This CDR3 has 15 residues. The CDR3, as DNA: TGTGCCAGCAGTTTATCTAGCGGATCCCGATACGAGCAGTACTTC. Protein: CASSLSSGSRYEQYF.

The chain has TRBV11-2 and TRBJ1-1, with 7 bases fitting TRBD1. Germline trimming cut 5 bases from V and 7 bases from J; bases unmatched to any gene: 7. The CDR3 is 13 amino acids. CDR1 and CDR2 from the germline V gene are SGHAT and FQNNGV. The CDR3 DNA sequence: TGTGCCAGCAGCCTCGGAAGGGGGCGTGAAGCTTTCTTT. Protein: CASSLGRGREAFF.

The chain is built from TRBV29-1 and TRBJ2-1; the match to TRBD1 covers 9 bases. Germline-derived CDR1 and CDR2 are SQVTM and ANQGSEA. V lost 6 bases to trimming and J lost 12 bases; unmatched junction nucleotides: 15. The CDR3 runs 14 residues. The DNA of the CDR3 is TGCAGCGTCCTAGGAGGACAGGGGTACGATGGGCAGTTCTTC. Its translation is CSVLGGQGYDGQFF.

CDR3 coding DNA: TGTGCCGGCCTGAGGACAGGGCGGACTGAAGCTTTCTTT. Translation: CAGLRTGRTEAFF. V is TRBV28 and J is TRBJ1-1; 8 nucleotides line up with TRBD1. V shed 11 bases and J 5 bases; nucleotides not matched to a gene: 10. CDR3 size: 13 residues. The germline gives CDR1 MDHEN, CDR2 SYDVKM. Full variable domain (rest looked up from reference TRBV28 and TRBJ1-1): DVKVTQSSRYLVKRTGEKVFLECVQDMDHENMFWYRQDPGLGLRLIYFSYDVKMKEKGDIPEGYSVSREKKERFSLILESASTNQTSMYLCAGLRTGRTEAFFGQGTRLTVV.

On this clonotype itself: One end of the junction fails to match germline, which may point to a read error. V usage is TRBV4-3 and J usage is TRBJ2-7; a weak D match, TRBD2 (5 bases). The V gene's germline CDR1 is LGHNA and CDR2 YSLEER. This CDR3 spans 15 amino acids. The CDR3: CASSPFGDGSCEQYF. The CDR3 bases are TGCGCCAGCAGCCCTTTCGGGGATGGCTCCTGCGAGCAGTACTTC.

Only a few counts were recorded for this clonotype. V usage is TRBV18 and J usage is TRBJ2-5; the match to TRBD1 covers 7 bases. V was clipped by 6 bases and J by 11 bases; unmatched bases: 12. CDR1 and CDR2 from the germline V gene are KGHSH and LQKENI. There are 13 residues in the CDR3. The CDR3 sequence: CASSSGTETGQYF. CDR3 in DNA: TGTGCCAGCTCCTCCGGGACAGAAACCGGGCAGTACTTC.

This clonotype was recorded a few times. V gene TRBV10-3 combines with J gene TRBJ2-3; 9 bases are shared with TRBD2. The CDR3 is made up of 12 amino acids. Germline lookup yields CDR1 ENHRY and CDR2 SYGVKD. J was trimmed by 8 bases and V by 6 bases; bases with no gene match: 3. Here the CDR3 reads CAIRREGGTQYF. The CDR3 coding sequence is TGTGCCATCAGGCGGGAGGGAGGTACGCAGTATTTT.

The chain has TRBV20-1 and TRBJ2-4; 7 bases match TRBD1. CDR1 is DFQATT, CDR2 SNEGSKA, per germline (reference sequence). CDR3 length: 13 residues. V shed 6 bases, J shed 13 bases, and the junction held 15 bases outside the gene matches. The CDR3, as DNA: TGCAGTGCAGCCAAGGGACAGTCGGGTGCGCAGTACTTC. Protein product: CSAAKGQSGAQYF.

DNA of the CDR3: TGTGCCACCAGTGGAGGTATTGGGGCCAACGTCCTGACTTTC. Protein product: CATSGGIGANVLTF. The rearrangement joins TRBV24-1 to TRBJ2-6, with D uncertain. This CDR3 contains 14 residues. Trimming removed 5 bases at V and 3 bases at J, with 7 bases between. CDR1 KGHDR and CDR2 SFDVKD come from the germline V gene.

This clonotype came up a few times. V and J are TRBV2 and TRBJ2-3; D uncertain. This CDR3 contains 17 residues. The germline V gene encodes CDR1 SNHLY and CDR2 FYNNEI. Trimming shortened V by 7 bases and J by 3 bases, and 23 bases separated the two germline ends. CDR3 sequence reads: CASTPGSAGAITDTQYF. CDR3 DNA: TGTGCCAGCACTCCCGGGTCGGCAGGAGCAATAACAGATACGCAGTATTTT. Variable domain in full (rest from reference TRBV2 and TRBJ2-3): EPEVTQTPSHQVTQMGQEVILRCVPISNHLYFYWYRQILGQKVEFLVSFYNNEISEKSEIFDDQFSVERPDGSNFTLKIRSTKLEDSAMYFCASTPGSAGAITDTQYFGPGTRLTVL.

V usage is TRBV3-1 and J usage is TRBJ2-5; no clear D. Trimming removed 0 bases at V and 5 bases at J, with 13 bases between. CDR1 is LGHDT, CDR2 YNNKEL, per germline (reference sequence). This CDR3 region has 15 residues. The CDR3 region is CASSQELAVDETQYF. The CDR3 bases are TGTGCCAGCAGCCAAGAGCTCGCGGTAGATGAGACCCAGTACTTC.

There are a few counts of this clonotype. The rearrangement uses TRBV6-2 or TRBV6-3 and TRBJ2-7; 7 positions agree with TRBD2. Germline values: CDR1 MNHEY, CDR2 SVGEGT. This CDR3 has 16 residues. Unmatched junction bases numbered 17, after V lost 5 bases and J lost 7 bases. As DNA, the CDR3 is TGTGCCAGCAGTCGAGCGGGGAGGGCCGCTTACAATGAGCAGTACTTC. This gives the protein CASSRAGRAAYNEQYF.

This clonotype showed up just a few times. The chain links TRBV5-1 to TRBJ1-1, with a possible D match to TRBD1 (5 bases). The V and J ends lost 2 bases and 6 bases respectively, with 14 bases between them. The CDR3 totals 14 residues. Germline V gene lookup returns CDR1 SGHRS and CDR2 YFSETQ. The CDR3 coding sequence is TGCGCCAGCAGCTTCTCTGGCAGGGCCGCTGAAGCTTTCTTT. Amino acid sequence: CASSFSGRAAEAFF.

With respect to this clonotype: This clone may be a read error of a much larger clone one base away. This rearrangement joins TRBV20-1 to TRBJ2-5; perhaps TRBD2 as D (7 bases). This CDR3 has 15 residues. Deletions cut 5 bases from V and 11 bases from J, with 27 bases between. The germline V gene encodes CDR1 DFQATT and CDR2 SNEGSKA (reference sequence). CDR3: CSAPNLRGLSFEQYF. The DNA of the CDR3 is TGCAGTGCTCCAAACCTGCGGGGGCTATCATTTGAGCAGTACTTC.

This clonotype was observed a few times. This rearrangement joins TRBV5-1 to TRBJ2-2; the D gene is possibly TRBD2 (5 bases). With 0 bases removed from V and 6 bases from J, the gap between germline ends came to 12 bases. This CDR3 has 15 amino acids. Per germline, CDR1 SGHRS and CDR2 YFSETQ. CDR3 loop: CASSLVANSAGELFF. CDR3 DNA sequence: TGCGCCAGCAGCTTGGTAGCGAATTCCGCCGGGGAGCTGTTTTTT. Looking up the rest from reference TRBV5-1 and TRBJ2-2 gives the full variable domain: KAGVTQTPRYLIKTRGQQVTLSCSPISGHRSVSWYQQTPGQGLQFLFEYFSETQRNKGNFPGRFSGRQFSNSRSEMNVSTLELGDSALYLCASSLVANSAGELFFGEGSRLTVL.

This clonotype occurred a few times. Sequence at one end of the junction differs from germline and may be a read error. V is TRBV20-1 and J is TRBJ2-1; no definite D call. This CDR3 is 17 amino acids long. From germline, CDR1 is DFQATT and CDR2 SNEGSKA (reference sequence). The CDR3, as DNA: TGCAGTGCTGGAGATCCAACTTCTATCCTCTCCTACAATGAGCAGTTCTTC. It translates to CSAGDPTSILSYNEQFF.

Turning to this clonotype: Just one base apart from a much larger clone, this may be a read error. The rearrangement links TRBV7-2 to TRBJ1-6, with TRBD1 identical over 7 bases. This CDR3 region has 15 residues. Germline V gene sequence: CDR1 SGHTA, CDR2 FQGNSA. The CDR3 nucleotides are TGTGCCAGCAGCGCCCAGGGGGACGGTAATTCACCCCCCCACTTT. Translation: CASSAQGDGNSPPHF.

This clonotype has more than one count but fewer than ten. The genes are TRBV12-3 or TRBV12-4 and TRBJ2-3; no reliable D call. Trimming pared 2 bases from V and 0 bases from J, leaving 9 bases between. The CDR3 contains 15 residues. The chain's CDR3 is CASSLQSPSTDTQYF. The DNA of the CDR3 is TGTGCCAGCAGTTTACAGTCCCCTAGCACAGATACGCAGTATTTT.

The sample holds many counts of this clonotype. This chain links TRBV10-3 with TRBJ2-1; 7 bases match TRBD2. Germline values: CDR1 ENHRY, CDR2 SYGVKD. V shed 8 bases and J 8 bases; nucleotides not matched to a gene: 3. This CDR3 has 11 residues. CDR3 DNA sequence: TGTGCCATCGGGAGGGTCGATGAGCAGTTCTTC. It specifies CAIGRVDEQFF.

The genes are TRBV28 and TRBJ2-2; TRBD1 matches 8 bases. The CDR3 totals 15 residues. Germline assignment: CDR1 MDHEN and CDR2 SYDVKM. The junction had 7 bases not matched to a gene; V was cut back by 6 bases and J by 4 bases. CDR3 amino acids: CASRGPGGFTGELFF. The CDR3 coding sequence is TGTGCCAGCAGAGGGCCAGGGGGCTTCACCGGGGAGCTGTTTTTT.

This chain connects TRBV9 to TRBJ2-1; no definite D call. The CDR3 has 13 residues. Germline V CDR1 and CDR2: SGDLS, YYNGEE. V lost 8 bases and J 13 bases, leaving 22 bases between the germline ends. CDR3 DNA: TGTGCCAGTAGGATGGGTATTTCGGAGACCCAGTTCTTC. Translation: CASRMGISETQFF.